These T cell receptor beta chains were read from a single sample in a study of technical replicates of blood from four donors. Here immunoSEQ multiplex PCR was the method, and the copy in TCRdb shows in-frame clones only, minus some. The sample comprises about 68,000 clones, nearly 98% of which are singletons, and approximately 0.3% rests with the top ten. The sample comprised T cells isolated from PBMCs. All receptors come from a human donor in good health. CDR3s include the opening cysteine and the closing phenylalanine or tryptophan. The D gene is left open where the match is weak. Rows give clone size only sometimes, using once, few, many, or a class for an expanded clone.

size | J | D | V | CDR3 | DNA
. | TRBJ1-4 | . | TRBV4-3 | CASSQVSRTRVNEKLFF | TGCGCCAGCAGCCAAGTCAGTAGGACCAGGGTTAATGAAAAACTGTTTTTT
. | TRBJ2-6 | . | TRBV11-2 | CASSLVFRGSGANVLTF | TGTGCCAGCAGCTTAGTATTTCGGGGAAGTGGGGCCAACGTCCTGACTTTC
. | TRBJ2-7 | . | TRBV4-1 | CASSQTGSSYEQYF | TGCGCCAGCAGCCAAACAGGGAGCTCCTACGAGCAGTACTTC
. | TRBJ2-7 | TRBD2 | TRBV7-3 | CASSQASGPNGGEQYF | TGTGCCAGCAGCCAGGCTAGCGGGCCGAACGGAGGCGAGCAGTACTTC
. | TRBJ2-7 | TRBD2 | TRBV29-1 | CSGRLAGDTYEQYF | TGCAGCGGCCGACTAGCGGGGGATACCTACGAGCAGTACTTC
. | TRBJ1-1 | TRBD1 | TRBV5-4 | CASSLGNRGSTEAFF | TGTGCCAGCAGCTTGGGTAACAGGGGAAGCACTGAAGCTTTCTTT
. | TRBJ2-5 | TRBD2 | TRBV9 | CASSMGLAEKETQYF | TGTGCCAGCAGCATGGGACTAGCGGAAAAAGAGACCCAGTACTTC
. | TRBJ1-1 | TRBD1 | TRBV29-1 | CSAGTADNTEAFF | TGCAGCGCCGGGACAGCCGATAACACTGAAGCTTTCTTT
few | TRBJ2-1 | . | TRBV9 | CASSVDGAAHYLGGNEQFF | TGTGCCAGCAGCGTAGATGGGGCAGCACACTACCTGGGGGGCAATGAGCAGTTCTTC
. | TRBJ2-7 | TRBD1 | TRBV6-5 | CASRPGTGGSYEQYF | TGTGCCAGCAGGCCCGGGACAGGGGGCTCCTACGAGCAGTACTTC
. | TRBJ2-5 | . | TRBV5-4 | CASSQAGRDGETQYF | TGTGCCAGCAGCCAGGCGGGGCGGGACGGAGAGACCCAGTACTTC
. | TRBJ1-1 | TRBD1 | TRBV9 | CASSPGTGNTEAFF | TGTGCCAGCAGCCCCGGGACAGGGAACACTGAAGCTTTCTTT
. | TRBJ2-2 | . | TRBV5-6 | CASSFILGLTGELFF | TGTGCCAGCAGCTTTATACTAGGACTCACCGGGGAGCTGTTTTTT
. | TRBJ1-2 | . | TRBV19 | CASSDGLFYGYTF | TGTGCCAGTAGTGATGGACTCTTCTATGGCTACACCTTC
. | TRBJ1-5 | . | TRBV29-1 | CSVEIGQGGQPQHF | TGCAGCGTTGAGATAGGTCAGGGCGGTCAGCCCCAGCATTTT
. | TRBJ1-3 | TRBD1 | TRBV10-3 | CAISRQGSSGNTIYF | TGTGCCATCAGTCGACAGGGGAGCTCTGGAAACACCATATATTTT
. | TRBJ2-7 | TRBD2 | TRBV2 | CASSPGASGSRTYEQYF | TGTGCCAGCAGCCCAGGGGCTAGCGGGAGCCGTACCTACGAGCAGTACTTC
once | TRBJ1-3 | . | TRBV9 | CASSGSFSGNTIYF | TGTGCCAGCAGCGGTTCCTTCTCTGGAAACACCATATATTTT
. | TRBJ1-1 | . | TRBV7-2 | CASSLAQGSSEAFF | TGTGCCAGCAGCTTAGCGCAGGGAAGCAGTGAAGCTTTCTTT
. | TRBJ2-7 | TRBD1 | TRBV5-5 | CASSLLSGGPYEQYF | TGTGCCAGCAGCTTGCTGTCAGGGGGCCCCTACGAGCAGTACTTC
. | TRBJ2-3 | TRBD2 | TRBV7-2 | CASSKILGLAGDTDTQYF | TGTGCCAGCAGCAAAATACTAGGACTAGCGGGAGACACAGATACGCAGTATTTT
. | TRBJ1-3 | TRBD1 | TRBV19 | CASSRTGVGGNTIYF | TGTGCCAGTAGTCGTACAGGGGTGGGTGGAAACACCATATATTTT
. | TRBJ2-7 | . | TRBV15 | CATSRAVSYEQYF | TGTGCCACCAGCAGGGCAGTCTCCTACGAGCAGTACTTC
. | TRBJ1-1 | . | TRBV7-2 | CASSPSTGAGPREAEAFF | TGTGCCAGCAGTCCTTCCACAGGCGCAGGGCCTAGGGAGGCTGAAGCTTTCTTT
. | TRBJ1-4 | . | TRBV7-9 | CASSLGGSKEKLFF | TGTGCCAGCAGCTTAGGAGGGAGCAAGGAAAAACTGTTTTTT
. | TRBJ2-3 | . | TRBV2 | CASSGLAPDTQYF | TGTGCCAGCAGTGGTTTGGCTCCAGATACGCAGTATTTT
. | TRBJ2-3 | . | TRBV5-6 | CASSPLQYYTDTQYF | TGTGCCAGCAGCCCCCTACAGTATTACACAGATACGCAGTATTTT